The T cell receptor (beta chain) under discussion was sequenced for a study of vaccination and CD4 T cells after COVID-19. Details on this clonotype: No antigen is known for it.

The assay that was used to sequence DNA from cultured CD4+ T cells was the Oncomine TCR Beta short-read assay. Investigators isolated genomic DNA from cultured CD4+ T cells. TCRdb re-called the PCR reads with MiXCR, one entry per CDR3 protein. Of about 24,000 distinct CDR3 sequences listed, about 40% are singletons. As for time point: late sampling 161 to 241 days after vaccination in a few convalescent patients. The treatment here: roughly 10-day PBMC culture with coronavirus spike peptide pools or control peptides (ViraFEST assay). This CDR3 is 14 amino acids long. Trimming removed 6 bases at V and 4 bases at J, with 15 bases between. The germline gives CDR1 MNHNS, CDR2 SASEGT.

The sample in question was CD4+ T cells from blood, cultured in vitro, obtained about 7 months after SARS-CoV-2 vaccination. The chain has TRBV6-1 and TRBJ1-1, with D perhaps matching TRBD1 (5 bases). The clonotype was recovered from a human donor who had recovered from COVID-19. CDR3 bases: TGTGCCAGCAGACAAACAGGTTCTTCCACTGAAGCTTTCTTT. It encodes CASRQTGSSTEAFF.